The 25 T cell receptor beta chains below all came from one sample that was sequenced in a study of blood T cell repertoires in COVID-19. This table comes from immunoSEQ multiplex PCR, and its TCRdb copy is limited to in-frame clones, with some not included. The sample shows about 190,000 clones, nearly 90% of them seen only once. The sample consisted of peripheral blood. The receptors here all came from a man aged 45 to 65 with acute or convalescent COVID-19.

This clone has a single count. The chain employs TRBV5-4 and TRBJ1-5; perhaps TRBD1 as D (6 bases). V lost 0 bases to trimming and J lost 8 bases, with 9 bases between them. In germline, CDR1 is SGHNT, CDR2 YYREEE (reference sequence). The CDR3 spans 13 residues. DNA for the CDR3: TGTGCCAGCAGCTTGGGGGGGGGCGAGCCCCAGCATTTT. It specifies CASSLGGGEPQHF.

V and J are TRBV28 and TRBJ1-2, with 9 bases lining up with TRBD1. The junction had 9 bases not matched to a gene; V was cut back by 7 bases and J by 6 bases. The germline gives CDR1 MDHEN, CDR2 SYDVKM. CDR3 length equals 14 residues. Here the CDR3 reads CASKIWTGDHGYTF. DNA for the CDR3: TGTGCCAGCAAAATTTGGACAGGGGATCATGGCTACACCTTC.

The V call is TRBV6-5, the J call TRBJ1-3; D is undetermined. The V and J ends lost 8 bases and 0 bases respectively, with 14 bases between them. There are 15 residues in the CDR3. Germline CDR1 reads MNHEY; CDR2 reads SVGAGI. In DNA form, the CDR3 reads TGTGCCAGCCGACATAAGGCTTTCTCTGGAAACACCATATATTTT. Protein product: CASRHKAFSGNTIYF.

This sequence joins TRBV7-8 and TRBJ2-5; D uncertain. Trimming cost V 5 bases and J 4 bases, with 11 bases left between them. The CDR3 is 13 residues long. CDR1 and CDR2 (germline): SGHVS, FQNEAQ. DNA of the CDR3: TGTGCCAGCAGCCCCCCGAGAGGAGAGACCCAGTACTTC. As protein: CASSPPRGETQYF.

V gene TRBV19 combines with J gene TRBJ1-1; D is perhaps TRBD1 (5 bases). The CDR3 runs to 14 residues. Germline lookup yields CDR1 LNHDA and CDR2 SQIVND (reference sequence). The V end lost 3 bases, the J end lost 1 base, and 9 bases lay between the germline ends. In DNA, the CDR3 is TGTGCCAGTAGTATGACAGCAGCGAACACTGAAGCTTTCTTT. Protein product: CASSMTAANTEAFF.

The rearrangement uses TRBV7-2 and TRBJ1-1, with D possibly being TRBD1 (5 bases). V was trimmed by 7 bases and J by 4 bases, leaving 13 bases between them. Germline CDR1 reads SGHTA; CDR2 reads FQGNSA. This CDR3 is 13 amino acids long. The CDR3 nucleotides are TGTGCCAGCACCTCGGGGGTCGGCACTGAAGCTTTCTTT. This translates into CASTSGVGTEAFF.

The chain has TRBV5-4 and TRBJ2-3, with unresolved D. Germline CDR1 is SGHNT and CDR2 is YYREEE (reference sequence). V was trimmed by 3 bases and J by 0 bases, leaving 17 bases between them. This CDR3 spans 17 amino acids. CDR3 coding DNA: TGTGCCAGCAGCTCCTGGCCCAGGATATTTAGCACAGATACGCAGTATTTT. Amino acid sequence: CASSSWPRIFSTDTQYF.

CDR3 sequence: CASSLNSGRPTYEQYF. DNA of the CDR3: TGTGCCAGCAGCTTGAATAGCGGGAGGCCTACCTACGAGCAGTACTTC. V is TRBV5-6 and J is TRBJ2-7; 10 bases agree with TRBD2. The CDR3 contains 16 residues. After removal of 1 base from V and 2 bases from J, the junction contained 6 bases not matched to a gene. CDR1 is SGHDT, CDR2 YYEEEE, per germline. The full variable domain, completed using reference TRBV5-6 and TRBJ2-7, is DAGVTQSPTHLIKTRGQQVTLRCSPKSGHDTVSWYQQALGQGPQFIFQYYEEEERQRGNFPDRFSGHQFPNYSSELNVNALLLGDSALYLCASSLNSGRPTYEQYFGPGTRLTVT.

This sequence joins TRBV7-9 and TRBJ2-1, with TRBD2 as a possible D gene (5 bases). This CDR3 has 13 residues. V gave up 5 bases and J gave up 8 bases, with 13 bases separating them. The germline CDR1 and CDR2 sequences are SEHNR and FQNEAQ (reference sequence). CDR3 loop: CASSPQGGDEQFF. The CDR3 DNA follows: TGTGCCAGCAGCCCCCAAGGAGGTGATGAGCAGTTCTTC.

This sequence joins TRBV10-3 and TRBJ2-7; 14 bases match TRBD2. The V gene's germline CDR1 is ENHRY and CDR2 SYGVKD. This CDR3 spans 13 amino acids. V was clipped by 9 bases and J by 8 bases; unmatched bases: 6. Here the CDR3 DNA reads TGTGCCATAGGACTAGCGGGAGGAAATCAGCAGTACTTC. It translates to CAIGLAGGNQQYF.

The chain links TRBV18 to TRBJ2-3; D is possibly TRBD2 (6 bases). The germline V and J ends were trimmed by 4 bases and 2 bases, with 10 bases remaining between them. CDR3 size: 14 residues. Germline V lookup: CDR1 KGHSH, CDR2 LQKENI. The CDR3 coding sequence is TGTGCCAGCTCACAGGCGGGGAACACAGATACGCAGTATTTT. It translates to CASSQAGNTDTQYF.

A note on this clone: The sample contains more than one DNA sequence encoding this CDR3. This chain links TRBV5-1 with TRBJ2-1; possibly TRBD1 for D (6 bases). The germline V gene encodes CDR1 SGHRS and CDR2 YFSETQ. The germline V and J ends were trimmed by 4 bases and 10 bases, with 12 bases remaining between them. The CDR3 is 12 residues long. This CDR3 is CASSGATGEQFF. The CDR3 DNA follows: TGCGCCAGCAGCGGGGCAACAGGGGAGCAGTTCTTC.

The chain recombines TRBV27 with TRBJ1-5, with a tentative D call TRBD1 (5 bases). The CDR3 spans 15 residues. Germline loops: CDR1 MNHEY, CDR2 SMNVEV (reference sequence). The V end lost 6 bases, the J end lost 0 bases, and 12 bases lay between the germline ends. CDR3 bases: TGTGCCAGCAGGCGGGGCCGGAATAGCAATCAGCCCCAGCATTTT. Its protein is CASRRGRNSNQPQHF.

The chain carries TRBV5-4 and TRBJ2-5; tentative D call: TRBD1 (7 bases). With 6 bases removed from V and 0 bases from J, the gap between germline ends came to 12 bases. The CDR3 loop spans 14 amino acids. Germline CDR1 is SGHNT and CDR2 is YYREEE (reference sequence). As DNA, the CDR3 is TGTGCCAGCACCGGCGGGACAGACCAAGAGACCCAGTACTTC. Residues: CASTGGTDQETQYF.

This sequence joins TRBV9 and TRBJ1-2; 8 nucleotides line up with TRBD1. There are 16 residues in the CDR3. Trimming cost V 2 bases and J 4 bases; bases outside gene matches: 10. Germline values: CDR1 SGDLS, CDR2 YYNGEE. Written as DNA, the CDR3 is TGTGCCAGCAGCGTGGACAGGGACAGCCCATCCTATGGCTACACCTTC. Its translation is CASSVDRDSPSYGYTF.

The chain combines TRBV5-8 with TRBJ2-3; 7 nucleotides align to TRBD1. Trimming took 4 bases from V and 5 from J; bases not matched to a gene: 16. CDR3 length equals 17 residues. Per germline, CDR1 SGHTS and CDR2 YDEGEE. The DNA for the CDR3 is TGTGCCAGCAGCGATCTGGACAGGAGAAGGGGCAAAGATACGCAGTATTTT. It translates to CASSDLDRRRGKDTQYF.

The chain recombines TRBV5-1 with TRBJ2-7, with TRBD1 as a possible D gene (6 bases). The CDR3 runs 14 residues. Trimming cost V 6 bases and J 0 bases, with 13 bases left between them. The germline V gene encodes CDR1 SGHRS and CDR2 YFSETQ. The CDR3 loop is CASTQRGSSYEQYF. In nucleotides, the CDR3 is TGCGCCAGCACCCAGAGGGGGTCCTCCTACGAGCAGTACTTC.

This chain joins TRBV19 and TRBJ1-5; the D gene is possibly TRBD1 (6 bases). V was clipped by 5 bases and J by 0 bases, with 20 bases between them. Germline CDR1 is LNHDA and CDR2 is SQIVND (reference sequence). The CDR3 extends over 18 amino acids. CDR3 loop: CASSDGGRYSYSNQPQHF. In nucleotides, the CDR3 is TGTGCCAGTAGTGACGGGGGGCGGTACAGCTATAGCAATCAGCCCCAGCATTTT. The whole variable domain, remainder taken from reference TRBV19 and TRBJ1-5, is DGGITQSPKYLFRKEGQNVTLSCEQNLNHDAMYWYRQDPGQGLRLIYYSQIVNDFQKGDIAEGYSVSREKKESFPLTVTSAQKNPTAFYLCASSDGGRYSYSNQPQHFGDGTRLSIL.

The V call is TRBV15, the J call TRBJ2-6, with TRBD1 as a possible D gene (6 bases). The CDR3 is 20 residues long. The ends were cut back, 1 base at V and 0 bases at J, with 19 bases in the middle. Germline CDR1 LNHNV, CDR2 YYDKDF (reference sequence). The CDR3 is CATSRGGEGQRSSGANVLTF. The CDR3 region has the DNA TGTGCCACCAGCAGAGGAGGGGAAGGACAGAGGAGCTCTGGGGCCAACGTCCTGACTTTC.

DNA for the CDR3: TGTGCCAGCAGCTTAGCGTCGGGGGGGGGCCAGGCTGAGCAGTTCTTC. As protein: CASSLASGGGQAEQFF. The chain uses TRBV7-2 and TRBJ2-1; 8 positions agree with TRBD2. With V trimmed by 0 bases and J by 9 bases, 10 bases remained unmatched. CDR3 length: 16 residues. Germline V lookup: CDR1 SGHTA, CDR2 FQGNSA.

CDR3 protein: CASSLLAEIGSPLHF. In nucleotides, the CDR3 is TGTGCCAGCAGTTTATTGGCAGAAATTGGTTCACCCCTCCACTTT. The rearrangement links TRBV27 to TRBJ1-6, with D unresolved. V was trimmed by 1 base and J by 9 bases, leaving 13 bases between them. The CDR3 covers 15 residues. Germline assignment: CDR1 MNHEY and CDR2 SMNVEV (reference sequence).

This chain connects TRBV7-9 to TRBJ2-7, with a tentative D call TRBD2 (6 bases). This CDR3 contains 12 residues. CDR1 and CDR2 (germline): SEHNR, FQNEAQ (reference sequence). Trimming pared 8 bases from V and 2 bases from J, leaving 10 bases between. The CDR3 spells CASGGVAYEQYF. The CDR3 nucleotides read TGTGCCAGCGGCGGGGTTGCCTACGAGCAGTACTTC. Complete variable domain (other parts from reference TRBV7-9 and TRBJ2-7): DTGVSQNPRHKITKRGQNVTFRCDPISEHNRLYWYRQTLGQGPEFLTYFQNEAQLEKSRLLSDRFSAERPKGSFSTLEIQRTEQGDSAMYLCASGGVAYEQYFGPGTRLTVT.

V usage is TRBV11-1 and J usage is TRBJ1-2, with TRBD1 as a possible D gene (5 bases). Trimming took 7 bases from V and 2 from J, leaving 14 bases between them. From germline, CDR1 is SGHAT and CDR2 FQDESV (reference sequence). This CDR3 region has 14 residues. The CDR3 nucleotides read TGTGCCAGCACCCTGACGGGGGGGAACTATGGCTACACCTTC. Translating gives CASTLTGGNYGYTF. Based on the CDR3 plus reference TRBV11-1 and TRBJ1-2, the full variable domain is EAEVAQSPRYKITEKSQAVAFWCDPISGHATLYWYRQILGQGPELLVQFQDESVVDDSQLPKDRFSAERLKGVDSTLKIQPAELGDSAMYLCASTLTGGNYGYTFGSGTRLTVV.

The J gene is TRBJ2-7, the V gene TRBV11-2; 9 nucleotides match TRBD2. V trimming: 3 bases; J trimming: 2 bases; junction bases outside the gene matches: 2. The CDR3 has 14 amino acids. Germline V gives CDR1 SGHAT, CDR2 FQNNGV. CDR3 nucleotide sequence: TGTGCCAGCAGCTTCGCGGGAGGGCCCTACGAGCAGTACTTC. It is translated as CASSFAGGPYEQYF.

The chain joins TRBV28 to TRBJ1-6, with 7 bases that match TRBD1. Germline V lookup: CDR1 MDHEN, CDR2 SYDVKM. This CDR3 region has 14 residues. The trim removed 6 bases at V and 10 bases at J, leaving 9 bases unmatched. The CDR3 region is CASSSGGGFSPLHF. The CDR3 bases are TGTGCCAGCAGCAGCGGAGGGGGCTTCTCACCCCTCCACTTT.